These 24 T cell receptor beta chains originate from one sample sequenced in a study of cytomegalovirus exposure and HLA in healthy donors. Assay used: immunoSEQ multiplex PCR; TCRdb lists only in-frame clones, some missing. The sample includes some 140,000 clones, 84% seen only once; the top ten take roughly 1.4%. The material sequenced was PBMCs. The receptors come from a woman aged 25 to 39 in good health and CMV-seronegative.

The gene calls are TRBV4-1 and TRBJ1-5, with D possibly being TRBD1 (5 bases). CDR1 MGHRA and CDR2 YSYEKL come from the germline V gene. The CDR3 loop spans 15 amino acids. Trimming took 3 bases from V and 5 from J, leaving 14 bases between them. CDR3 nucleotides: TGCGCCAGCAGCCAGTACTACGGGGGTGATCAGCCCCAGCATTTT. This sequence encodes CASSQYYGGDQPQHF.

This chain joins TRBV30 and TRBJ2-3, with TRBD2 identical over 16 bases. There are 17 residues in the CDR3. Germline V gives CDR1 GTSNPN, CDR2 SVGIG (reference sequence). Losses at the gene ends were 3 bases for V and 3 bases for J; bases not matched to a gene: 6. CDR3 sequence reads: CAWRGLAGGPSTDTQYF. CDR3 DNA: TGTGCCTGGAGGGGACTAGCGGGGGGGCCGAGTACAGATACGCAGTATTTT.

This chain uses TRBV5-1 with TRBJ1-1; D remains unclear. Germline CDR1 is SGHRS and CDR2 is YFSETQ. Trimming shortened V by 3 bases and J by 8 bases, and 17 bases separated the two germline ends. The CDR3 covers 14 residues. CDR3 protein: CASSSHATVREAFF. The CDR3 DNA follows: TGCGCCAGCAGCTCGCATGCTACGGTTCGCGAAGCTTTCTTT.

The J gene is TRBJ2-2, the V gene TRBV2; tentatively, D is TRBD1 (8 bases). The CDR3 runs to 16 residues. Trimming pared 8 bases from V and 5 bases from J, leaving 21 bases between. CDR1 and CDR2 (germline): SNHLY, FYNNEI. The chain's CDR3 is CASGGAAGGETGELFF. The CDR3 DNA reads TGTGCCAGCGGGGGGGCGGCAGGGGGCGAAACCGGGGAGCTGTTTTTT.

Only one count was recorded for this clone. The chain joins TRBV7-8 to TRBJ1-5, with TRBD1 identical over 8 bases. CDR1 is SGHVS, CDR2 FQNEAQ, per germline. CDR3 length: 16 amino acids. V shed 8 bases and J 2 bases; nucleotides not matched to a gene: 11. The DNA of the CDR3 is TGTGCCAGCCAACGGGGCGGACAGGGCCGCAATCAGCCCCAGCATTTT. As protein: CASQRGGQGRNQPQHF.

The chain is built from TRBV7-2 and TRBJ2-1, with TRBD2 identical over 9 bases. The CDR3 consists of 16 residues. J was trimmed by 5 bases and V by 5 bases; bases with no gene match: 10. Germline lookup yields CDR1 SGHTA and CDR2 FQGNSA. The DNA of the CDR3 is TGTGCCAGCAGCGAAAGAGGGGCTAGCGGGGACAATGAGCAGTTCTTC. Translation: CASSERGASGDNEQFF.

The rearrangement links TRBV5-4 to TRBJ2-2; D is perhaps TRBD2 (5 bases). The CDR3 contains 17 residues. V shed 0 bases and J shed 5 bases, with 17 bases lying between them. Germline V gene data show CDR1 as SGHNT and CDR2 as YYREEE (reference sequence). CDR3 loop: CASSLAGRAGMTGELFF. The CDR3, as DNA: TGTGCCAGCAGCTTGGCTGGGCGGGCGGGCATGACCGGGGAGCTGTTTTTT.

About this clone itself: Other DNA variants within this sample encode the same CDR3. In DNA form, the CDR3 reads TGCGCCAGCAGCTTGGGACTAGCGGGGAGCACAGATACGCAGTATTTT. It translates to CASSLGLAGSTDTQYF. This chain joins TRBV5-1 and TRBJ2-3, with 11 bases fitting TRBD2. Per the germline V gene, CDR1 is SGHRS and CDR2 is YFSETQ. The V and J ends lost 0 bases and 0 bases, in that order; junction bases with no gene match: 0. This CDR3 comprises 16 residues.

The chain combines TRBV29-1 with TRBJ2-3; TRBD2 aligns across 13 bases. V dropped 4 bases and J dropped 4; count of bases not matched to a gene: 11. CDR1 is SQVTM, CDR2 ANQGSEA, per germline. The length of the CDR3 is 17 residues. CDR3 in amino acids: CSVGRGLAGTGADTQYF. The DNA for the CDR3 is TGCAGCGTTGGCAGGGGACTAGCGGGGACAGGGGCAGATACGCAGTATTTT.

The chain employs TRBV7-6 and TRBJ1-3; possible D gene TRBD1, 5 bases. The V gene lost 5 bases and the J gene lost 3 bases, with 14 bases spanning the gap. There are 15 residues in the CDR3. Germline V gene sequence: CDR1 SGHVS, CDR2 FNYEAQ. The CDR3 nucleotides read TGTGCCAGCAGCCGTATATCGACAGATGGAAACACCATATATTTT. Translating gives CASSRISTDGNTIYF.

V usage is TRBV15 and J usage is TRBJ2-1; 9 positions agree with TRBD1. The CDR3 contains 15 residues. Per germline, CDR1 LNHNV and CDR2 YYDKDF (reference sequence). V shed 1 base, J shed 7 bases, and the junction held 5 bases outside the gene matches. CDR3 nucleotides: TGTGCCACCAGCAGAGGGACAGGGGTTTTTAATGAGCAGTTCTTC. This encodes CATSRGTGVFNEQFF.

The V and J genes are TRBV4-2 and TRBJ2-3, with D tentatively TRBD2 (5 bases). Germline assignment: CDR1 LGHNA and CDR2 YNFKEQ. The CDR3 length is 16 residues. V lost 0 bases and J lost 1, with 11 bases in between. Here the CDR3 reads CASSQEGLGGTDTQYF. CDR3 in DNA: TGTGCCAGCAGCCAAGAGGGGTTGGGAGGCACAGATACGCAGTATTTT.

V and J are TRBV7-8 and TRBJ2-3; D perhaps matches TRBD2 (6 bases). Germline lookup yields CDR1 SGHVS and CDR2 FQNEAQ. The CDR3 sequence is 14 residues long. Trimming cost V 7 bases and J 0 bases, with 11 bases left between them. CDR3 protein: CASTRDSSTDTQYF. CDR3 in DNA: TGTGCCAGCACCCGGGACTCTAGCACAGATACGCAGTATTTT.

As DNA, the CDR3 is TGTGCCAGCAGCCAAGGGAAAGGTAGCGGGGGGCAAGAGACCCAGTACTTC. It codes for CASSQGKGSGGQETQYF. The genes are TRBV4-2 and TRBJ2-5, with 10 nucleotides matching TRBD2. V trimming: 1 base; J trimming: 2 bases; junction bases outside the gene matches: 7. In germline, CDR1 is LGHNA, CDR2 YNFKEQ. The length of the CDR3 is 17 residues.

A single count supports this clone. The chain links TRBV28 to TRBJ2-1; the D gene is possibly TRBD2 (5 bases). Germline V gene lookup returns CDR1 MDHEN and CDR2 SYDVKM. Trimming took 4 bases from V and 5 from J, leaving 12 bases between them. This CDR3 comprises 14 residues. Written as DNA, the CDR3 is TGTGCCAGCAGTTCTGCGGGCGGAAACAATGAGCAGTTCTTC. Protein sequence: CASSSAGGNNEQFF.

The genes are TRBV19 and TRBJ1-5; D is uncertain. This CDR3 contains 15 residues. Germline V gene sequence: CDR1 LNHDA, CDR2 SQIVND (reference sequence). The germline V and J ends were trimmed by 6 bases and 3 bases, with 15 bases remaining between them. As DNA, the CDR3 is TGTGCCAGTAGGACCACCGGCGGTAACAATCAGCCCCAGCATTTT. It yields the protein CASRTTGGNNQPQHF.

The V and J genes are TRBV6-1 and TRBJ1-2; D uncertain. The CDR3 is 13 amino acids. Trimming shortened V by 7 bases and J by 3 bases, and 12 bases separated the two germline ends. CDR1 and CDR2 (germline): MNHNS, SASEGT. Written as DNA, the CDR3 is TGTGCCAGCACCCTGGACTTCGACTATGGCTACACCTTC. Protein sequence: CASTLDFDYGYTF.

This rearrangement joins TRBV9 to TRBJ1-2; tentatively, D is TRBD1 (5 bases). There are 15 residues in the CDR3. Germline CDR1 reads SGDLS; CDR2 reads YYNGEE. V gave up 4 bases and J gave up 3 bases, with 16 bases separating them. CDR3 loop: CASSPTAFGDYGYTF. The CDR3, as DNA: TGTGCCAGCAGCCCGACAGCCTTTGGGGACTATGGCTACACCTTC.

This chain links TRBV5-1 with TRBJ1-6; 9 nucleotides align to TRBD1. Per the germline V gene, CDR1 is SGHRS and CDR2 is YFSETQ. With V trimmed by 4 bases and J by 0 bases, 5 bases remained unmatched. The CDR3 runs 17 residues. CDR3 sequence (DNA): TGCGCCAGCAGCCGCGACAGGGGGAGCTCCTATAATTCACCCCTCCACTTT. Protein: CASSRDRGSSYNSPLHF.

The rearrangement links TRBV7-2 to TRBJ2-5, with 8 bases that match TRBD2. The CDR3 is 15 residues long. CDR1 is SGHTA, CDR2 FQGNSA, per germline. V was clipped by 2 bases and J by 7 bases; unmatched bases: 9. As DNA, the CDR3 is TGTGCCAGCAGCTTAAGGGCGGGGGGATTCGGGACCCAGTACTTC. Translating gives CASSLRAGGFGTQYF.

The chain joins TRBV28 to TRBJ1-2; 8 bases map to TRBD1. The J segment lost 8 bases and the V segment lost 2 bases, leaving 7 bases of the junction unmatched. Germline V CDR1 and CDR2: MDHEN, SYDVKM. The CDR3 totals 14 residues. The CDR3 protein is CASSLLDRGNGYTF. The DNA of the CDR3 is TGTGCCAGCAGTTTACTAGACAGGGGAAACGGCTACACCTTC.

The chain links TRBV27 to TRBJ1-1, with 9 bases fitting TRBD1. V was pared by 4 bases and J by 6 bases, with 9 bases of the junction left unmatched. Per germline, CDR1 MNHEY and CDR2 SMNVEV (reference sequence). The CDR3 is made up of 15 amino acids. The CDR3 DNA is TGTGCCAGCAGTTCGCCGGGACAGGGAGGGTCTGAAGCTTTCTTT. Its protein is CASSSPGQGGSEAFF.

The J gene is TRBJ2-3, the V gene TRBV9, with 8 bases aligning to TRBD2. V lost 4 bases and J lost 6; bases outside the gene matches: 10. Germline CDR1 SGDLS, CDR2 YYNGEE. This CDR3 has 15 amino acids. CDR3 bases: TGTGCCAGCAGCACACTAGCGGACTATGAGGATACGCAGTATTTT. Its translation: CASSTLADYEDTQYF. Filled out from reference TRBV9 and TRBJ2-3, the complete variable domain reads DSGVTQTPKHLITATGQRVTLRCSPRSGDLSVYWYQQSLDQGLQFLIQYYNGEERAKGNILERFSAQQFPDLHSELNLSSLELGDSALYFCASSTLADYEDTQYFGPGTRLTVL.

The V gene is TRBV9, the J gene TRBJ2-3, with D possibly matching TRBD2 (7 bases). The V gene's germline CDR1 is SGDLS and CDR2 YYNGEE. The CDR3 length is 16 residues. V was shortened by 4 bases and J by 4 bases, with 19 bases between the two germline ends. The DNA for the CDR3 is TGTGCCAGCAGCCCTGGGAGGGGGGGGTGGGCAGATACGCAGTATTTT. Translating gives CASSPGRGGWADTQYF. Using reference TRBV9 and TRBJ2-3 for the parts outside the CDR3, the full variable domain is DSGVTQTPKHLITATGQRVTLRCSPRSGDLSVYWYQQSLDQGLQFLIQYYNGEERAKGNILERFSAQQFPDLHSELNLSSLELGDSALYFCASSPGRGGWADTQYFGPGTRLTVL.